This T cell receptor beta chain was recovered during a study of blood T cell repertoires in COVID-19. Looking at the study overall: The cDNA or gDNA used as material had been derived from T cells, B-cell-depleted T cells, or PBMCs.

The CDR3 is made up of 15 amino acids. V gave up 7 bases and J gave up 4 bases; unmatched junction bases: 9. Germline V gives CDR1 LNHDA, CDR2 SQIVND (reference sequence). By its share, this clone is medium-sized. Original processing notes: Estimation of nucleated cell counts relied on the amplification of reference gene primers. Method: immunoSEQ multiplex PCR; TCRdb's copy keeps in-frame clones and lacks some. V, J and clone size reflect that table, while D and trimming were determined from the DNA. The data contain around 120,000 clones, approximately 87% of them singletons. The sample consisted of peripheral blood. This rearrangement joins TRBV19 to TRBJ1-1; 10 bases are a match to TRBD1. This clonotype was obtained from a man in his 70s who had recovered from COVID-19. CDR3 nucleotide sequence: TGTGCCAGTATTATCGGACAGGGGGTGGGCACTGAAGCTTTCTTT. Amino acids: CASIIGQGVGTEAFF.